This T cell receptor beta chain was captured in a study of shared clonotypes between healthy human individuals. The naive CD8 population came from CD45RO-negative cells selected for CCR7, without terminally differentiated effector memory CD45RA+ cells. Sequencing used immunoSEQ multiplex PCR; TCRdb keeps in-frame clones, though not all of them. This table has roughly 2.1 million clones, 85% to 95% appearing once. Details on this clone: The same CDR3 is also encoded by other DNA sequences in this sample.

This TCR was recovered from a man between 18 and 29 years old in good health. Some clones in this sample may be carry-over from other donors' samples. Source material: naive CD8+ T cells from PBMCs.

The DNA of the CDR3 is TGTGCCAGCAGCCGCTCCTACGAGCAGTACTTC. Residues: CASSRSYEQYF. The rearrangement uses TRBV25-1 and TRBJ2-7; unclear D gene. Germline V gives CDR1 MGHDK, CDR2 SYGVNS. Trimming left V 6 bases short and J 0 bases short, with 3 bases between. The CDR3 is 11 amino acids.